This is a list of T cell receptor beta chains from one sample in a study of cytomegalovirus exposure and HLA in healthy donors. Sequencing was performed with immunoSEQ multiplex PCR; in TCRdb, only in-frame clones are kept and a portion is missing. The sample consists of 100,000 to 150,000 clones, approximately 68% of them appearing once. The sample consisted of PBMCs. These receptors were taken from a man aged 25 to 40 in good health and CMV-seropositive. Both conserved end residues are part of each CDR3. The D gene is left open where the match is weak. A clone size is listed for some rows: how often the clone was seen (once, few, many), or a class if it is expanded.

D,V,J,size,DNA,CDR3
-,TRBV2,TRBJ1-5,-,TGTGCCAGCAGCAGAAGGGGGACCGACAATCAGCCCCAGCATTTT,CASSRRGTDNQPQHF
-,TRBV9,TRBJ1-2,-,TGTGCCAGCAGCGAGAAGGGGTTTGGCTACACCTTC,CASSEKGFGYTF
TRBD1,TRBV4-1,TRBJ2-7,few,TGCGCCAGCAGCCTCCGGGACAGTGGTACCTACGAGCAGTACTTC,CASSLRDSGTYEQYF
-,TRBV5-1,TRBJ1-4,-,TGCGCCAGCAGCCTCTGGACACCCCGAGGTAATGAAAAACTGTTTTTT,CASSLWTPRGNEKLFF
TRBD2,TRBV6-4,TRBJ2-3,few,TGTGCCAGCAGTGACTCTAGCGGGCCAGGGAGCACAGATACGCAGTATTTT,CASSDSSGPGSTDTQYF
TRBD2,TRBV27,TRBJ2-1,-,TGTGCCAGCAGCCAGCTTAGCGGGAGCCGCAACAATGAGCAGTTCTTC,CASSQLSGSRNNEQFF
-,TRBV28,TRBJ1-4,-,TGTGCCAGCAGTGGAATTGAGGGGGATGAAAAACTGTTTTTT,CASSGIEGDEKLFF
TRBD2,TRBV11-3,TRBJ2-1,-,TGTGCCAGCAGCCAAGGGGTGACTAGCGGGAGTAACGATGAGCAGTTCTTC,CASSQGVTSGSNDEQFF
TRBD2,TRBV19,TRBJ2-5,-,TGTGCCAGTAGTCGGACTAGCGGCCGTTTAGGGGGATGGACCCAGTACTTC,CASSRTSGRLGGWTQYF
TRBD1,TRBV19,TRBJ1-1,-,TGTGCCAGTAGTATCGGGACAGGGGTGGCTTTCTTT,CASSIGTGVAFF
-,TRBV7-9,TRBJ1-1,-,TGTGCCAGCAGCAAGGTCGGGGGTACTGAAGCTTTCTTT,CASSKVGGTEAFF
TRBD1,TRBV28,TRBJ1-5,-,TGTGCCAGCAGGAGCCGGGACAGGGCCCTTCGAAATCAGCCCCAGCATTTT,CASRSRDRALRNQPQHF
-,TRBV5-4,TRBJ1-4,-,TGTGCCAGCAGCTTGAGCAGGGGAAGGACAACTAATGAAAAACTGTTTTTT,CASSLSRGRTTNEKLFF
-,TRBV7-2,TRBJ2-7,few,TGTGCCAGCAGCTTAGTTGCGGATCCACTTTACGAGCAGTACTTC,CASSLVADPLYEQYF
-,TRBV28,TRBJ1-1,-,TGTGCCAGCCGACAATGGGCTACGGAAGCTTTCTTT,CASRQWATEAFF
-,TRBV4-2,TRBJ2-7,few,TGTGCCAGCAGCCAAGAGGTTCAAGGGAGGCACGAGCAGTACTTC,CASSQEVQGRHEQYF
-,TRBV19,TRBJ2-5,-,TGTGCCAGTAGAACGGGGAAGACCCAGTACTTC,CASRTGKTQYF
-,TRBV19,TRBJ1-5,-,TGTGCCAGCAGCAATTGGCAGGGCCAAAATCAGCCCCAGCATTTT,CASSNWQGQNQPQHF
-,TRBV9,TRBJ2-3,once,TGTGCCAGCAGCGTAGATCTGTTCAGCACAGATACGCAGTATTTT,CASSVDLFSTDTQYF
TRBD1,TRBV2,TRBJ2-2,-,TGTGCCAGCAGCAGGGGACAGGGGCGTAGCGGGGAGCTGTTTTTT,CASSRGQGRSGELFF
-,TRBV5-1,TRBJ2-7,-,TGCGCCAGCAGCCCCTCGTTATTCAGCTCCTACGAGCAGTACTTC,CASSPSLFSSYEQYF
TRBD1,TRBV5-6,TRBJ1-6,-,TGTGCCAGCAGCCTAAGAGGGGCAGGGGGGTCAACGGCAAGCCTCCACTTT,CASSLRGAGGSTASLHF
-,TRBV4-1,TRBJ1-1,-,TGCGCCAGCAGCCGAAGAGGTTTACAGGGCTCGATAATCATGAACACTGAAGCTTTCTTT,CASSRRGLQGSIIMNTEAFF
TRBD2,TRBV2,TRBJ2-3,-,TGTGCCAGCCTTTGGCGGGAGACAGATACGCAGTATTTT,CASLWRETDTQYF
-,TRBV18,TRBJ1-5,few,TGTGCCAGCTCACTGCGAGTAAATCAGCCCCAGCATTTT,CASSLRVNQPQHF
-,TRBV5-1,TRBJ2-6,-,TGCGCCAGCAGCTTTGGCGGAACTGGGGCCAACGTCCTGACTTTC,CASSFGGTGANVLTF
-,TRBV18,TRBJ1-2,-,TGTGCCAGCTCACTCCCCTTCGCAGGATTGGGCTACACCTTC,CASSLPFAGLGYTF
-,TRBV2,TRBJ1-2,-,-,CASSLFAGGSLAGTF
-,TRBV4-3,TRBJ2-5,-,TGCGCCAGCAGCCAACAACTCCGGGAGACCCAGTACTTC,CASSQQLRETQYF
-,TRBV29-1,TRBJ2-6,-,TGCAGCGTTGCGGGAGGGGGCTCCTCCTCTGGGGCCAACGTCCTGACTTTC,CSVAGGGSSSGANVLTF
-,TRBV6-5,TRBJ1-1,-,TGTGCCAGCAGTTCACGCCTTGAACTAATCTTT,CASSSRLELIF
-,TRBV28,TRBJ1-4,-,TGTGCCAGCAGTTTAGGACGGGGAATGAGTGAAAAACTGTTTTTT,CASSLGRGMSEKLFF
-,TRBV5-4,TRBJ2-3,-,TGTGCCAGCAGCCCCAGGGCCCCTTTGAAGGATACGCAGTATTTT,CASSPRAPLKDTQYF
-,TRBV5-6,TRBJ1-2,few,TGTGCCAGCAGCTCGTTCGACTATGGCTACACCTTC,CASSSFDYGYTF
TRBD1,TRBV7-9,TRBJ2-5,few,TGTGCCAGCAGCTCCACGGGGACAGGGGCCACACGTGGGACCCAGTACTTC,CASSSTGTGATRGTQYF
TRBD1,TRBV29-1,TRBJ1-1,-,TGCAGCGTTGACGGGACAGGAGTCACTGAAGCTTTCTTT,CSVDGTGVTEAFF
TRBD1,TRBV7-9,TRBJ2-3,-,TGTTCCAGCAGCCAACAGGGGGTTGGCACAGATACGCAGTATTTT,CSSSQQGVGTDTQYF
-,TRBV7-9,TRBJ2-5,few,TGTGCCAGCAGCGCGGATCTGGGTTCATACCAAGAGACCCAGTACTTC,CASSADLGSYQETQYF
-,TRBV11-3,TRBJ2-2,-,TGTGCCAGCAGCCCCGGCAGGGGTGACACCGGGGAGCTGTTTTTT,CASSPGRGDTGELFF
TRBD1,TRBV14,TRBJ1-4,-,TGTGCCAGCAGCCATCACAGGGGGCGCGAGGAAAAACTGTTTTTT,CASSHHRGREEKLFF
-,TRBV6-5,TRBJ2-1,few,TGTGCCAGCAGTAGGTCACAGACCTCCTACAATGAGCAGTTCTTC,CASSRSQTSYNEQFF
-,TRBV6-1,TRBJ1-2,-,TGTGCCAGCAGGGACAGTCACATCGGCTACACCTTC,CASRDSHIGYTF
-,TRBV5-6,TRBJ2-2,-,TGTGCCAGCAGCTTCGGAGGGGTGAACACCGGGGAGCTGTTTTTT,CASSFGGVNTGELFF
TRBD2,TRBV5-1,TRBJ2-1,-,TGCGCCAGCAGCCATTCTAGCGGGAGGCACAATGAGCAGTTCTTC,CASSHSSGRHNEQFF
-,TRBV4-1,TRBJ2-2,-,TGCGCCAGCAGCCGCTCCCGTCTTGCCGGGACCGGGGAGCTGTTTTTT,CASSRSRLAGTGELFF
-,TRBV5-6,TRBJ2-6,-,TGTGCCAGCAGCCAACCCGGCAGCGTATTCGTCTCTGGGGCCAACGTCCTGACTTTC,CASSQPGSVFVSGANVLTF
TRBD1,TRBV10-3,TRBJ2-3,-,TGTGCCATCAGTGATTCCCGGGACAGCGATACGCAGTATTTT,CAISDSRDSDTQYF
TRBD1,TRBV28,TRBJ2-5,-,TGTGCCAGCAGCTCTCCCCGCTACAGGGGGCGGCAAGAGACCCAGTACTTC,CASSSPRYRGRQETQYF
-,TRBV7-2,TRBJ2-6,once,TGTGCCAGCAGCTTAAGCCCGACAGCCTACTCTGGGGCCAACGTCCTGACTTTC,CASSLSPTAYSGANVLTF
-,TRBV28,TRBJ2-4,-,TGTGCCAGCAGTGGGCCGGACTTTCTAGCCAAAAACATTCAGTACTTC,CASSGPDFLAKNIQYF
TRBD1,TRBV6-1,TRBJ1-5,few,TGTGCCAGCAGTGAGCGTTATCGACAGGGTCCGCAGCCCCAGCATTTT,CASSERYRQGPQPQHF
TRBD1,TRBV28,TRBJ1-2,-,TGTGCCAGCAGTTATGACAGGGATTATGGCTACACCTTC,CASSYDRDYGYTF
-,TRBV5-1,TRBJ2-5,-,TGCGCCAGCAGCTTGGGGGCGTCCAAGGAGACCCAGTACTTC,CASSLGASKETQYF
TRBD1,TRBV14,TRBJ2-1,-,TGTGCCAGCAGTCCCCGGACAGGGGTACGGTACAATGAGCAGTTCTTC,CASSPRTGVRYNEQFF
TRBD1,TRBV2,TRBJ1-5,-,TGTGCCAGCGTAAGCCAGGGGGGTCAGCCCCAGCATTTT,CASVSQGGQPQHF
-,TRBV7-9,TRBJ2-5,-,TGTGCCAGCAGCCCCGCGTCTTCGGAGACCCAGTACTTC,CASSPASSETQYF
TRBD1,TRBV2,TRBJ2-7,-,TGTGCCAGCAGTAGGGACAGATGGACCTACGAGCAGTACTTC,CASSRDRWTYEQYF
-,TRBV9,TRBJ2-2,-,TGTGCCAGCACCTACGGGACTTCGAACACCGGGGAGCTGTTTTTT,CASTYGTSNTGELFF